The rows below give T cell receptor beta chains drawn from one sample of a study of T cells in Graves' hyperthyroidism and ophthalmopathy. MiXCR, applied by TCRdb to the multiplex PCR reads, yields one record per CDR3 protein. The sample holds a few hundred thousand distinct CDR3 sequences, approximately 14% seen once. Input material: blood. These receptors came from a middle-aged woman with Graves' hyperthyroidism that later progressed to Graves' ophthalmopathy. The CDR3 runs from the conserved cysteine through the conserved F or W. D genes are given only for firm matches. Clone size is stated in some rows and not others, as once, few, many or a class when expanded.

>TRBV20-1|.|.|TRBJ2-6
TGCAGTGCTAGAAAGTCCGGGGCCAACGTCCTGACTTTC
CSARKSGANVLTF
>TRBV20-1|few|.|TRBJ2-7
TGCAGTGCTCCGATTTTCGGGGGAACCTACGAGCAGTACTTC
CSAPIFGGTYEQYF
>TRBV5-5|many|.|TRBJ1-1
TGTGCCAGCAGCTTGGACTGGGGGGCGAGACAAGCTTTCTTT
CASSLDWGARQAFF
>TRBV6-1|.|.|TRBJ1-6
TGTGCCAGCAGTGAACGAAGGCAGGGCGGCTCACCCCCCCACTTT
CASSERRQGGSPPHF
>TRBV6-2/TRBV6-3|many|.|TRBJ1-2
TGTGCCAGCAGTTTTCTAATGAGAAGGCGCGGGGACTATGGCTACACCTTC
CASSFLMRRRGDYGYTF
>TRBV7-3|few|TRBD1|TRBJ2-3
TGTGCCAGCAGCTTACGGCCAGGGGGCGGAAAAGATACGCAGTATTTT
CASSLRPGGGKDTQYF
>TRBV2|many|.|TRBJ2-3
TGTGCCAGCAGTGACTGGCCCCTAAGCACAGATACGCAGTATTTT
CASSDWPLSTDTQYF
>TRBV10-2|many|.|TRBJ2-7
TGCGCCAGCAGTGAGATGACAGCGGGTGACGAGCAGTACTTC
CASSEMTAGDEQYF
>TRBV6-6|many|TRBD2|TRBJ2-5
TGTGCCAGCAGTTACTTAGCGGGAGCGGGAAAGACCCAGTACTTC
CASSYLAGAGKTQYF
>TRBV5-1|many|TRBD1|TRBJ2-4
TGCGCCAGCAGCCGGGACAGGGCCAAAAACATTCAGTACTTC
CASSRDRAKNIQYF
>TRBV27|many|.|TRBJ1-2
TGTGCCAGCAGTTTGGTCGGGGCTAGTGGCTACACCTTC
CASSLVGASGYTF
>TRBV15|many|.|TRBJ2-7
TGTGCCACCAGCGAGCGCAGAGGGGGTGAGCAGTACTTC
CATSERRGGEQYF
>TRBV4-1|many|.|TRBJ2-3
TGCGCCAGCAGCCAAGCATCCTCCCGGGGCACAGATACGCAGTATTTT
CASSQASSRGTDTQYF
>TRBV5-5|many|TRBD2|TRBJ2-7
TGTGCCAGCAGCTTGGAGCTAGCGGTCTCCTACGAGCAGTACTTC
CASSLELAVSYEQYF
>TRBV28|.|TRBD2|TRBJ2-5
TGTGCCAGCAGTTCACAAACCTCCGGGGGGGGGGAGACCCAGTACTTC
CASSSQTSGGGETQYF
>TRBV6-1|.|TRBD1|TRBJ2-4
TGTGCCAGCGGGGGGACTCGCAGGGGGCAAGGCAAAAACATTCAGTACTTC
CASGGTRRGQGKNIQYF
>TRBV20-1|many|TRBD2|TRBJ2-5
TGCAGTGCTAGAGAGGAACTAGCGGGGCTGGGGGAGACCCAGTACTTC
CSAREELAGLGETQYF
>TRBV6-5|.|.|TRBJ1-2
TGTGCCAGCAGTTACTCGCTTGCCGGCCTGCACACCTTC
CASSYSLAGLHTF
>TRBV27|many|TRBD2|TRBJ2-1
TGTGCCAGCAGTACATCTAGCGGCTCCTACAATGAGCAGTTCTTC
CASSTSSGSYNEQFF
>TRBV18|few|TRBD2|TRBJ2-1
TGTGCCAGCTCACAACCGGGACTAGCGGGTTACAATGAGCAGTTCTTC
CASSQPGLAGYNEQFF
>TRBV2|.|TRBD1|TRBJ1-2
TGTGCCAGCAGTGAACTAAGGCAGGGGGCAGTTGGGGCCCCCTATGGCTACACCTTC
CASSELRQGAVGAPYGYTF
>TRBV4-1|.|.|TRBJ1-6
TGCGCCAGCAGCCAATGGGCCTATAATTCACCCCTCCACTTT
CASSQWAYNSPLHF
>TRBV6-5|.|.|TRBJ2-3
TGTGCCAGCAGTTACTCGATTCTGGAGCCTTGGGATACGCAGTATTTT
CASSYSILEPWDTQYF
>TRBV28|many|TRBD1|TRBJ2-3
TGTGCCAGCAGTTCCCCGGACAGGTACAAGGATACGCAGTATTTT
CASSSPDRYKDTQYF
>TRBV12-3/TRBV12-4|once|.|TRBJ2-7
TGTGCCAGCAGTTTGGGCAGGGCAAGGCTAGCGCCAAACTACGAGCAGTACTTC
CASSLGRARLAPNYEQYF
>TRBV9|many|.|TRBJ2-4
TGTGCCAGCAGCGTAGCTCCAGTGGGGGACATTCAGTACTTC
CASSVAPVGDIQYF
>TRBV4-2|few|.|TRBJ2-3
TGTGCCAGCAGCCAAGATCTTGACTTTCACACAGATACGCAGTATTTT
CASSQDLDFHTDTQYF
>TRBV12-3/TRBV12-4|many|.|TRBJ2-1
TGTGCCAGCAGACCTAGAGGGAGCTCCTACAATGAGCAGTTCTTC
CASRPRGSSYNEQFF
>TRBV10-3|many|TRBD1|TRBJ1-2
TGTGCCGTCAGATCAGGGGGAGACCGAGCTAACTATGGCTACACCTTC
CAVRSGGDRANYGYTF
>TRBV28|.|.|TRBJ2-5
TGTGCCAGCAGTTTATCAGGAGGGGGTCCAGGGGAGACCCAGTACTTC
CASSLSGGGPGETQYF
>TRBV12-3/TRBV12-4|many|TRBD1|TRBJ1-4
TGTGCCAGCAGTAAAGAACAGGGGTCGAATGAAAAACTGTTTTTT
CASSKEQGSNEKLFF
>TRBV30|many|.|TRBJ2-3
TGTGCCTGGAGTAAGGGGGAACTAGCAGGCACAGATACGCAGTATTTT
CAWSKGELAGTDTQYF
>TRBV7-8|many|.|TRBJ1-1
TGTGCCAGCAGCTTAATGGGTGAAGCTTTCTTT
CASSLMGEAFF
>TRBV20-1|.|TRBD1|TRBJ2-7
TGCAGTGCTAGAGGGTTGGGGACAGGGATCGAGCAGTACTTC
CSARGLGTGIEQYF
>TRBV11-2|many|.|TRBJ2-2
TGTGCCAGCAGCCCGACCGGGATAAGGTTTTCCACCGGGGAGCTGTTTTTT
CASSPTGIRFSTGELFF
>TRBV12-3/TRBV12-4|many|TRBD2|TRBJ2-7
TGTGCCAGCAGTTTGTCGGGGGGGAGATTTTTCGAGCAGTACTTC
CASSLSGGRFFEQYF
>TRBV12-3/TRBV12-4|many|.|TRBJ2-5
TGTGCCAGCAGTTTAGCGGGTGTGGGGCTAGTTGGGACCCAGTACTTC
CASSLAGVGLVGTQYF
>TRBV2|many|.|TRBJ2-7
TGTGCCAGCAGTGAACGGGGCGAGCAGTACTTC
CASSERGEQYF
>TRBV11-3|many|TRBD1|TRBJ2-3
TGTGCCAGCAGTTTAGGGGACAGCTTCGGCACAGATACGCAGTATTTT
CASSLGDSFGTDTQYF
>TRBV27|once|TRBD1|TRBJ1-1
TGTGCCAGCAGCCTGGGACAGGGAGGATACACTGAAGCTTTCTTT
CASSLGQGGYTEAFF
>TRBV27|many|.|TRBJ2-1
TGTGCCAGCAGTCCCCCGCCCATGAGCTCCTACAATGAGCAGTTCTTC
CASSPPPMSSYNEQFF
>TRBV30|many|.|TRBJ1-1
TGTGCCTGGACACCCTCTCCAAACATGAACACTAAAGCTTTCTTT
CAWTPSPNMNTKAFF
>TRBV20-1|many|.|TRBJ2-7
TGCAGTGCTAGATCTGAGGAGGGAGAGGGGTTCTACGAGCAGTACTTC
CSARSEEGEGFYEQYF
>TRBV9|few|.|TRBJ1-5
TGTGCCAGCAGCGTAGGGACGGGGGGCAGGGGTCAGCCCCAGCATTTT
CASSVGTGGRGQPQHF
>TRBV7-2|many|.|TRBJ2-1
TGTGCCAGCAGCCCCAACGGACGGGAGCCCTACAATGAGCAGTTCTTC
CASSPNGREPYNEQFF
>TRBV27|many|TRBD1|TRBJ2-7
TGTGCCAGCAGTCCGGGACAGGGGGCCACCTACGAGCAGTACTTC
CASSPGQGATYEQYF
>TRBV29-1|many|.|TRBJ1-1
TGCAGCGCCCAAATTCAGTTGAACACTGAAGCTTTCTTT
CSAQIQLNTEAFF
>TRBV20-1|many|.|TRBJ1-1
TGCAGTGCTAGATCAGGGTCTTCGGCCACTGAAGCTTTCTTT
CSARSGSSATEAFF
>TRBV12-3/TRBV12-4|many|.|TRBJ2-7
TGTGCCAGCAGTTTAACGCTCTACGAGCAGTACTTC
CASSLTLYEQYF
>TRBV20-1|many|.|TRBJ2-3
TGCGCCCCGGTCGACCGAGGCACAGATACGCAGTATTTT
CAPVDRGTDTQYF
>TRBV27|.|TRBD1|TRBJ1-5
TGTGCCAGCAGTTCACCGGGACAGCAATTCAATCAGCCCCAGCATTTT
CASSSPGQQFNQPQHF